This TCR beta chain was recorded in a study of lymphopenia after photon versus proton radiotherapy. About this clone: The target antigen is unknown.

Clones were read by immunoSEQ multiplex PCR, and TCRdb kept only the in-frame ones, dropping some. The profile shows 150,000 to 200,000 clones, 75% to 90% of them singletons. Findings and limits, study-wide: Relative stability marked proton patients; photon patients lost diversity and naive cells.

V was cut by 4 bases and J by 0 bases, with 13 bases left in between. The germline gives CDR1 SGDLS, CDR2 YYNGEE. The CDR3 totals 16 residues. J is TRBJ2-2 and V is TRBV9; D remains unclear. The clonotype was recovered from a man in his fifties or sixties with gastric cancer. The sequencing here drew on peripheral blood, taken from a patient treated with photon-based radiotherapy. This chain's CDR3 is CASSSLGEANTGELFF. The CDR3 coding sequence is TGTGCCAGCAGCTCCCTGGGCGAGGCGAACACCGGGGAGCTGTTTTTT. The complete variable domain, with remaining parts taken from reference TRBV9 and TRBJ2-2, reads DSGVTQTPKHLITATGQRVTLRCSPRSGDLSVYWYQQSLDQGLQFLIQYYNGEERAKGNILERFSAQQFPDLHSELNLSSLELGDSALYFCASSSLGEANTGELFFGEGSRLTVL.